These 32 T cell receptor beta chains were sequenced from one sample in a study of OX40 agonist ivuxolimab in advanced cancers. The protocol was immunoSEQ multiplex PCR, while the TCRdb copy is restricted to in-frame clones and leaves out a portion. The data hold just under 75,000 clones, with around nine tenths observed a single time. Sequences were derived from CD4+ or CD8+ T cells sorted from blood, sampled in a trial of the OX40 agonist ivuxolimab. The receptors here all came from an adult with an advanced solid tumor such as melanoma, head and neck, liver or kidney cancer.

This clone was counted between two and nine times. This sequence joins TRBV7-2 and TRBJ2-1, with TRBD2 as a possible D gene (6 bases). Germline loops: CDR1 SGHTA, CDR2 FQGNSA. The CDR3 is 13 amino acids. V lost 5 bases and J 5 bases, leaving 10 bases between the germline ends. The CDR3 sequence: CASSGGLNNEQFF. The CDR3 region has the DNA TGTGCCAGCAGCGGAGGGCTAAACAATGAGCAGTTCTTC. Looking up the rest from reference TRBV7-2 and TRBJ2-1 gives the full variable domain: GAGVSQSPSNKVTEKGKDVELRCDPISGHTALYWYRQSLGQGLEFLIYFQGNSAPDKSGLPSDRFSAERTGGSVSTLTIQRTQQEDSAVYLCASSGGLNNEQFFGPGTRLTVL.

The chain carries TRBV7-2 and TRBJ2-2; D remains ambiguous. V lost 5 bases to trimming and J lost 6 bases, with 19 bases between them. CDR1 and CDR2 (germline): SGHTA, FQGNSA. The CDR3 length is 16 residues. In DNA, the CDR3 is TGTGCCAGCAGCACCCGGGCCCCAAAGGGTGCCGGGGAGCTGTTTTTT. This translates into CASSTRAPKGAGELFF.

V and J are TRBV5-6 and TRBJ2-7; the D is unclear. This CDR3 contains 12 residues. Germline V lookup: CDR1 SGHDT, CDR2 YYEEEE. V was trimmed by 6 bases and J by 1 base, leaving 8 bases between them. The CDR3 DNA reads as TGTGCCAGCACGCATATGTCCTACGAGCAGTACTTC. This translates into CASTHMSYEQYF.

This chain connects TRBV6-1 to TRBJ1-5; D remains unclear. Per germline, CDR1 MNHNS and CDR2 SASEGT. The CDR3 consists of 19 residues. Trimming cost V 0 bases and J 0 bases, with 18 bases left between them. CDR3 nucleotide sequence: TGTGCCAGCAGTGAAGCGGTTCCCGGCGGGCTTTATAGCAATCAGCCCCAGCATTTT. This gives the protein CASSEAVPGGLYSNQPQHF.

The chain has TRBV27 and TRBJ1-4; D call uncertain. Germline lookup yields CDR1 MNHEY and CDR2 SMNVEV (reference sequence). The CDR3 loop spans 14 amino acids. V was shortened by 5 bases and J by 5 bases, with 12 bases between the two germline ends. In DNA form, the CDR3 reads TGTGCCAGCAGTGGGCCTGGTGTCAATGAAAAACTGTTTTTT. Its translation is CASSGPGVNEKLFF.

The rearrangement uses TRBV6-6 and TRBJ2-2, with a weak D call TRBD1 (5 bases). Per germline, CDR1 MNHNY and CDR2 SVGAGI (reference sequence). V shed 6 bases and J shed 5 bases, with 10 bases lying between them. This CDR3 spans 13 amino acids. Written as DNA, the CDR3 is TGTGCCAGCAGCCAGACAGAAACCGGGGAGCTGTTTTTT. This encodes CASSQTETGELFF.

V gene TRBV6-5 combines with J gene TRBJ2-3; D might be TRBD2 (6 bases). Germline CDR1 is MNHEY and CDR2 is SVGAGI. The CDR3 totals 15 residues. V dropped 2 bases and J dropped 5 bases, with 14 bases sitting between them. The CDR3 DNA reads TGTGCCAGCAGTTACGTGGCGGGGCTGGGAGATACGCAGTATTTT. Residues: CASSYVAGLGDTQYF.

The chain joins TRBV9 to TRBJ1-2; D is perhaps TRBD1 (6 bases). Germline CDR1 SGDLS, CDR2 YYNGEE. Deletions cut 4 bases from V and 0 bases from J, with 13 bases between. CDR3 length equals 15 residues. The CDR3 spells CASSTGQHPNYGYTF. For the CDR3, the DNA is TGTGCCAGCAGCACTGGACAGCACCCTAACTATGGCTACACCTTC.

V gene TRBV5-8 combines with J gene TRBJ2-1; D may be TRBD2 (6 bases). The V gene's germline CDR1 is SGHTS and CDR2 YDEGEE. This CDR3 comprises 16 residues. The germline V and J ends were trimmed by 2 bases and 2 bases, with 14 bases remaining between them. CDR3 sequence reads: CASSFDTSPPYNEQFF. For the CDR3, the DNA is TGTGCCAGCAGCTTCGACACTAGCCCTCCCTACAATGAGCAGTTCTTC. The full variable domain, its missing parts supplied by reference TRBV5-8 and TRBJ2-1, is EAGVTQSPTHLIKTRGQQATLRCSPISGHTSVYWYQQALGLGLQFLLWYDEGEERNRGNFPPRFSGRQFPNYSSELNVNALELEDSALYLCASSFDTSPPYNEQFFGPGTRLTVL.

This sequence joins TRBV11-2 and TRBJ1-2; the D is unclear. V dropped 5 bases and J dropped 4 bases, with 11 bases sitting between them. The germline V gene has CDR1 SGHAT and CDR2 FQNNGV. This CDR3 region has 13 residues. CDR3 sequence reads: CASSPDPSYGYTF. In DNA, the CDR3 is TGTGCCAGCAGCCCGGACCCCAGCTATGGCTACACCTTC.

The chain couples TRBV4-3 to TRBJ2-2, with D perhaps matching TRBD2 (5 bases). V dropped 3 bases and J dropped 5 bases, with 10 bases sitting between them. The CDR3 is 14 residues long. Germline V gene data show CDR1 as LGHNA and CDR2 as YSLEER. The CDR3 bases are TGCGCCAGCAGCCAGTTAACGGGGACCGGGGAGCTGTTTTTT. Its translation is CASSQLTGTGELFF.

As concerns this clone: This same CDR3 is encoded by further DNA sequences in the sample. The V call is TRBV7-6, the J call TRBJ2-7; 7 positions match TRBD2. Germline-derived CDR1 and CDR2 are SGHVS and FNYEAQ. CDR3 size: 13 residues. Trimming took 1 base from V and 5 from J; bases not matched to a gene: 2. CDR3 residues: CASSLGLADEQYF. The CDR3 DNA sequence: TGTGCCAGCAGCTTAGGACTAGCCGACGAGCAGTACTTC.

This clone was picked up one time. This chain uses TRBV5-1 with TRBJ2-2, with D unclear. CDR1 is SGHRS and CDR2 is YFSETQ in the germline V gene. The CDR3 loop spans 16 amino acids. Trimming took 1 base from V and 2 from J, leaving 12 bases between them. CDR3 sequence (DNA): TGCGCCAGCAGCTTGCTACAGATTCAAAACACCGGGGAGCTGTTTTTT. Protein sequence: CASSLLQIQNTGELFF.

The chain carries TRBV18 and TRBJ2-5; D ambiguous. The CDR3 is 12 residues long. Trimming pared 3 bases from V and 4 bases from J, leaving 6 bases between. Germline CDR1 and CDR2: KGHSH and LQKENI. The DNA for the CDR3 is TGTGCCAGCTCACCCTCGCGAGAGACCCAGTACTTC. Protein: CASSPSRETQYF.

This chain uses TRBV7-2 with TRBJ1-1; no clear D gene. The V gene lost 5 bases and the J gene lost 4 bases, with 14 bases spanning the gap. Per the germline V gene, CDR1 is SGHTA and CDR2 is FQGNSA. This CDR3 has 14 amino acids. Here the CDR3 DNA reads TGTGCCAGCAGCAACCAAATGAGGGCCACTGAAGCTTTCTTT. This codes for CASSNQMRATEAFF.

V usage is TRBV6-1 and J usage is TRBJ2-7, with 7 bases fitting TRBD1. The CDR3 totals 19 residues. V lost 4 bases and J lost 0; bases outside the gene matches: 18. From germline, CDR1 is MNHNS and CDR2 SASEGT. The CDR3 sequence: CASSVKQKGDRASSYEQYF. In DNA, the CDR3 is TGTGCCAGCAGTGTAAAACAAAAGGGAGACAGGGCGAGCTCCTACGAGCAGTACTTC.

The chain is built from TRBV6-5 and TRBJ1-1; D remains unclear. The germline V gene encodes CDR1 MNHEY and CDR2 SVGAGI. This CDR3 is built from 14 residues. V lost 6 bases and J 0 bases, leaving 11 bases between the germline ends. CDR3 loop: CASSARRLNTEAFF. For the CDR3, the DNA is TGTGCCAGCAGCGCTAGACGGTTGAACACTGAAGCTTTCTTT.

The chain joins TRBV30 to TRBJ1-5, with 9 positions matching TRBD1. The V gene's germline CDR1 is GTSNPN and CDR2 SVGIG (reference sequence). The CDR3 sequence is 13 residues long. After removal of 2 bases from V and 6 bases from J, the junction contained 2 bases not matched to a gene. The CDR3 DNA follows: TGTGCCTGGAGTAGGGACAGGGTTCAGCCCCAGCATTTT. It specifies CAWSRDRVQPQHF.

The V and J genes are TRBV5-4 and TRBJ2-5; D tentatively reads TRBD1 or TRBD2 (5 bases each). The CDR3 is made up of 13 amino acids. Trimming pared 9 bases from V and 1 base from J, leaving 13 bases between. Looked up from germline, CDR1 is SGHNT and CDR2 is YYREEE (reference sequence). The CDR3 spells CAISRGSQETQYF. The CDR3 region has the DNA TGTGCCATTTCGAGGGGAAGCCAAGAGACCCAGTACTTC.

J is TRBJ2-2 and V is TRBV10-1; TRBD2 aligns across 8 bases. From germline, CDR1 is WNHNN and CDR2 SYGVQD (reference sequence). CDR3 size: 17 residues. The V gene end was trimmed by 7 bases and the J gene end by 8 bases; junction bases not matched to a gene: 18. The CDR3 here is CASIRGTGGPSGGELFF. Written as DNA, the CDR3 is TGCGCCAGCATACGAGGCACGGGAGGGCCCTCAGGAGGGGAGCTGTTTTTT.

This sequence joins TRBV11-2 and TRBJ2-5; D is unresolved. The germline gives CDR1 SGHAT, CDR2 FQNNGV. This CDR3 comprises 12 residues. V was clipped by 5 bases and J by 4 bases, with 8 bases between them. DNA for the CDR3: TGTGCCAGCAGCCCGACCCCAGAGACCCAGTACTTC. This gives the protein CASSPTPETQYF.

The chain combines TRBV19 with TRBJ2-3; the D gene is possibly TRBD2 (5 bases). The length of the CDR3 is 14 residues. Trimming took 2 bases from V and 3 from J, leaving 9 bases between them. Per the germline V gene, CDR1 is LNHDA and CDR2 is SQIVND (reference sequence). This CDR3 reads CASSIRGVTDTQYF. The CDR3 nucleotides are TGTGCCAGTAGTATACGGGGAGTAACAGATACGCAGTATTTT.

This sequence joins TRBV6-5 and TRBJ2-7, with a tentative D call TRBD1 (5 bases). CDR1 MNHEY and CDR2 SVGAGI come from the germline V gene. V shed 2 bases and J shed 8 bases, with 16 bases lying between them. The CDR3 runs to 14 residues. The CDR3 nucleotides are TGTGCCAGCAGTTACGAAGGGGCTCTGGGCCAGCAGTACTTC. Encoded protein: CASSYEGALGQQYF.

The chain uses TRBV6-6 and TRBJ1-2; 7 nucleotides agree with TRBD1. The CDR3 length is 15 residues. After removal of 2 bases from V and 7 bases from J, the junction contained 10 bases not matched to a gene. Germline CDR1 and CDR2: MNHNY and SVGAGI (reference sequence). CDR3 in DNA: TGTGCCAGCAGTTACCAACTCCGACAGGGTGCTGGCTACACCTTC. It translates to CASSYQLRQGAGYTF.

The V and J genes are TRBV9 and TRBJ2-1; TRBD1 or TRBD2 may be the D gene (5 bases each). The CDR3 runs to 13 residues. Trimming removed 6 bases at V and 6 bases at J, with 13 bases between. Germline V lookup: CDR1 SGDLS, CDR2 YYNGEE. DNA of the CDR3: TGTGCCAGCAACCTGGGACCCACCAATGAGCAGTTCTTC. Encoded protein: CASNLGPTNEQFF.

The gene calls are TRBV11-2 and TRBJ1-2; tentative D call: TRBD1 (5 bases). V was trimmed by 6 bases and J by 0 bases, leaving 11 bases between them. Germline V gene data show CDR1 as SGHAT and CDR2 as FQNNGV. The CDR3 is 14 residues long. The CDR3 spells CASRRGASNYGYTF. In nucleotides, the CDR3 is TGTGCCAGCAGGCGAGGGGCGTCTAACTATGGCTACACCTTC.

This clone was counted a few times. The chain employs TRBV29-1 and TRBJ2-7; D is uncertain. The V end was cut by 4 bases, the J end by 5 bases, with 9 bases between. In germline, CDR1 is SQVTM, CDR2 ANQGSEA. There are 11 residues in the CDR3. CDR3 sequence: CSVVRAHEQYF. The CDR3 DNA sequence: TGCAGCGTTGTTAGGGCCCACGAGCAGTACTTC.

This sequence joins TRBV18 and TRBJ2-7, with TRBD1 matching over 11 bases. Germline assignment: CDR1 KGHSH and CDR2 LQKENI. The CDR3 runs 14 residues. Trimming took 3 bases from V and 7 from J; bases not matched to a gene: 5. DNA for the CDR3: TGTGCCAGCTCACCCGGGACAGGGGGAATGGAGCAGTACTTC. Translation: CASSPGTGGMEQYF. Full variable domain (rest looked up from reference TRBV18 and TRBJ2-7): NAGVMQNPRHLVRRRGQEARLRCSPMKGHSHVYWYRQLPEEGLKFMVYLQKENIIDESGMPKERFSAEFPKEGPSILRIQQVVRGDSAAYFCASSPGTGGMEQYFGPGTRLTVT.

The chain couples TRBV7-9 to TRBJ1-1, with a possible D match to TRBD1 (5 bases). The CDR3 runs 14 residues. Per the germline V gene, CDR1 is SEHNR and CDR2 is FQNEAQ (reference sequence). V was pared by 4 bases and J by 0 bases, with 9 bases between. CDR3 amino acids: CASSSVGVNTEAFF. CDR3 DNA sequence: TGTGCCAGCAGCTCCGTGGGGGTGAACACTGAAGCTTTCTTT.

This chain links TRBV19 with TRBJ2-5, with 12 nucleotides matching TRBD2. The trim removed 2 bases at V and 5 bases at J, leaving 6 bases unmatched. Germline CDR1 and CDR2: LNHDA and SQIVND (reference sequence). The CDR3 runs to 16 residues. The CDR3 region has the DNA TGTGCCAGTAGTATACCTAGCGGGAGGGGAGGTGAGACCCAGTACTTC. The encoded protein is CASSIPSGRGGETQYF.

The rearrangement links TRBV5-8 to TRBJ1-6; TRBD1 is a possible D gene (6 bases). Trimming pared 4 bases from V and 7 bases from J, leaving 9 bases between. CDR1 is SGHTS and CDR2 is YDEGEE in the germline V gene. CDR3 length equals 13 residues. The CDR3 bases are TGTGCCAGCAGCCCAGGACAGAATTCACCCCTCCACTTT. This gives the protein CASSPGQNSPLHF.

The rearrangement joins TRBV18 to TRBJ2-1; TRBD2 agrees at 13 bases. Germline V gene sequence: CDR1 KGHSH, CDR2 LQKENI. J was trimmed by 9 bases and V by 3 bases; bases with no gene match: 5. The CDR3 consists of 15 residues. CDR3 in DNA: TGTGCCAGCTCACCGGTGACTAGCGGGAGGACTGAGCAGTTCTTC. It specifies CASSPVTSGRTEQFF.